The 18 T cell receptor beta chains presented below share a single source sample, sequenced in a study of coeliac disease. Assay used: immunoSEQ multiplex PCR; TCRdb lists only in-frame clones, some missing. The profile shows some 6,500 clones, less than 80% of them singletons. Sequencing input: lymphocytes from the gut lamina propria. Receptors originate from a man in his 60s with celiac disease on a gluten-free diet.

As for this clone: Other DNA sequences of this sample code for an identical CDR3. The chain carries TRBV9 and TRBJ2-1, with 8 bases fitting TRBD1. The V gene's germline CDR1 is SGDLS and CDR2 YYNGEE. The V and J ends lost 4 bases and 2 bases, in that order; junction bases with no gene match: 5. The CDR3 runs 15 residues. CDR3 in DNA: TGTGCCAGCAGCCCCCGGGACAGGACCTACAATGAGCAGTTCTTC. This gives the protein CASSPRDRTYNEQFF.

The rearrangement links TRBV5-1 to TRBJ2-7; 7 bases line up with TRBD2. With V trimmed by 2 bases and J by 0 bases, 5 bases remained unmatched. This CDR3 has 15 amino acids. Looked up from germline, CDR1 is SGHRS and CDR2 is YFSETQ. Here the CDR3 reads CASSLSGVSSYEQYF. In DNA, the CDR3 is TGCGCCAGCAGCTTAAGCGGGGTAAGCTCCTACGAGCAGTACTTC.

This chain links TRBV5-6 with TRBJ1-5, with 7 bases fitting TRBD1. The CDR3 spans 14 residues. Germline CDR1 reads SGHDT; CDR2 reads YYEEEE. After removal of 1 base from V and 9 bases from J, the junction contained 7 bases not matched to a gene. CDR3 DNA: TGTGCCAGCAGCTTGTACAGGGGCCTAGGGCCCCAGCATTTT. Translated: CASSLYRGLGPQHF.

About this clone itself: A junction end diverges from the germline sequence, so it may reflect a read error. The gene calls are TRBV7-7 and TRBJ2-1; D is ambiguous. In germline, CDR1 is SSHAT, CDR2 FNYEAQ (reference sequence). The CDR3 loop spans 15 amino acids. The CDR3 sequence: CASSKVRSSYNEQFF. The CDR3 DNA is TGTGCTAGCAGCAAAGTCCGGAGCTCCTACAATGAGCAGTTCTTC.

This clone is deemed medium-sized. V gene TRBV30 combines with J gene TRBJ1-5; tentatively, D is TRBD1 (5 bases). This CDR3 has 13 amino acids. The germline V gene has CDR1 GTSNPN and CDR2 SVGIG (reference sequence). Trimming took off 0 bases at V and 10 bases at J, with 13 bases between the two ends. The CDR3 reads CAWSVGRAGPQHF. DNA of the CDR3: TGTGCCTGGAGTGTCGGCAGGGCGGGACCCCAGCATTTT. Using reference TRBV30 and TRBJ1-5 for the parts outside the CDR3, the full variable domain is SQTIHQWPATLVQPVGSPLSLECTVEGTSNPNLYWYRQAAGRGLQLLFYSVGIGQISSEVPQNLSASRPQDRQFILSSKKLLLSDSGFYLCAWSVGRAGPQHFGDGTRLSIL.

The CDR3 spells CASSQDMASGQETQYF. CDR3 in DNA: TGTGCCAGCAGCCAAGATATGGCTAGCGGACAAGAGACCCAGTACTTC. This chain connects TRBV4-2 to TRBJ2-5, with 7 positions matching TRBD2. The CDR3 is 16 residues long. Germline V lookup: CDR1 LGHNA, CDR2 YNFKEQ. Trimming took 0 bases from V and 2 from J; bases not matched to a gene: 6.

The gene calls are TRBV11-1 and TRBJ1-6; D perhaps matches TRBD1 (5 bases). Germline loops: CDR1 SGHAT, CDR2 FQDESV (reference sequence). This CDR3 has 14 residues. The V gene lost 1 base and the J gene lost 11 bases, with 12 bases spanning the gap. CDR3: CASSLGGERPPLHF. The CDR3 coding sequence is TGTGCCAGCAGCTTAGGGGGCGAACGGCCACCCCTCCACTTT.

The chain recombines TRBV15 with TRBJ1-4, with D possibly being TRBD1 (5 bases). The CDR3 is 15 residues long. Germline V CDR1 and CDR2: LNHNV, YYDKDF (reference sequence). Trimming left V 3 bases short and J 7 bases short, with 15 bases between. DNA for the CDR3: TGTGCCACCAGCAGGGATTTTGGGAGGGGTGAAAAACTGTTTTTT. This translates into CATSRDFGRGEKLFF. The full variable domain, completed using reference TRBV15 and TRBJ1-4, is DAMVIQNPRYQVTQFGKPVTLSCSQTLNHNVMYWYQQKSSQAPKLLFHYYDKDFNNEADTPDNFQSRRPNTSFCFLDIRSPGLGDTAMYLCATSRDFGRGEKLFFGSGTQLSVL.

The chain links TRBV6-1 to TRBJ1-5, with 7 bases aligning to TRBD1. The CDR3 sequence is 15 residues long. In germline, CDR1 is MNHNS, CDR2 SASEGT. The trim removed 1 base at V and 7 bases at J, leaving 7 bases unmatched. CDR3 sequence (DNA): TGTGCCAGCAGTGAAGAACAGGGGCTAGGGCAGCCCCAGCATTTT. Residues: CASSEEQGLGQPQHF.

The rearrangement uses TRBV2 and TRBJ1-6; 7 nucleotides align to TRBD1. CDR3 length: 13 residues. Germline loops: CDR1 SNHLY, CDR2 FYNNEI. The J segment lost 9 bases and the V segment lost 10 bases, leaving 9 bases of the junction unmatched. This chain's CDR3 is CANRQGGGSPLHF. The CDR3 region has the DNA TGTGCCAACCGGCAGGGGGGTGGTTCACCCCTCCACTTT.

The chain carries TRBV6-1 and TRBJ1-1; D is perhaps TRBD1 (5 bases). From germline, CDR1 is MNHNS and CDR2 SASEGT. The CDR3 has 15 residues. V lost 6 bases and J lost 1, with 15 bases in between. The CDR3 sequence: CASRTGVGPNTEAFF. The CDR3, as DNA: TGTGCCAGCAGGACGGGAGTGGGACCGAACACTGAAGCTTTCTTT.

This chain joins TRBV7-6 and TRBJ1-1, with D possibly being TRBD1 (5 bases). V was shortened by 1 base and J by 0 bases, with 9 bases between the two germline ends. This CDR3 comprises 15 residues. Per the germline V gene, CDR1 is SGHVS and CDR2 is FNYEAQ. The CDR3 region is CASSLGGDLNTEAFF. CDR3 DNA sequence: TGTGCCAGCAGCTTAGGGGGGGACCTGAACACTGAAGCTTTCTTT.

The chain combines TRBV29-1 with TRBJ2-6, with D perhaps matching TRBD2 (6 bases). V gave up 7 bases and J gave up 8 bases, with 9 bases separating them. The CDR3 sequence is 11 residues long. CDR1 is SQVTM and CDR2 is ANQGSEA in the germline V gene. The CDR3 region has the DNA TGCAGCGCCCGGGGGACCAACGTCCTGACTTTC. Translation: CSARGTNVLTF. Drawing the rest from reference TRBV29-1 and TRBJ2-6, the complete variable domain is SAVISQKPSRDICQRGTSLTIQCQVDSQVTMMFWYRQQPGQSLTLIATANQGSEATYESGFVIDKFPISRPNLTFSTLTVSNMSPEDSSIYLCSARGTNVLTFGAGSRLTVL.

This chain links TRBV7-3 with TRBJ1-1; weak D call: TRBD1 (6 bases). V gave up 10 bases and J gave up 1 base, with 13 bases separating them. CDR1 and CDR2 from the germline V gene are SGHTA and FQGTGA. The length of the CDR3 is 13 residues. The CDR3: CATSTGPNTEAFF. The CDR3, as DNA: TGTGCCACCTCGACAGGCCCGAACACTGAAGCTTTCTTT. Supplemented by reference TRBV7-3 and TRBJ1-1, the full variable domain reads GAGVSQTPSNKVTEKGKYVELRCDPISGHTALYWYRQSLGQGPEFLIYFQGTGAADDSGLPNDRFFAVRPEGSVSTLKIQRTERGDSAVYLCATSTGPNTEAFFGQGTRLTVV.

This chain connects TRBV6-5 to TRBJ2-5; perhaps TRBD1 as D (7 bases). This CDR3 region has 13 residues. Trimming stripped 9 bases from V and 10 bases from J, with 21 bases between. The germline V gene has CDR1 MNHEY and CDR2 SVGAGI. CDR3 nucleotides: TGTGCCAGTAGAGCGGGCAGGGCAGGGGGCCAGTACTTC. This gives the protein CASRAGRAGGQYF.

The genes are TRBV28 and TRBJ1-3, with 7 positions matching TRBD1. The CDR3 has 15 amino acids. CDR1 is MDHEN, CDR2 SYDVKM, per germline. J lost 4 bases, V lost 5 bases, and 8 bases had no gene match. CDR3 in DNA: TGTGCCAGCAGTGACAAGGGGGCGCGGGGAAACACCATATATTTT. It specifies CASSDKGARGNTIYF.

The gene calls are TRBV19 and TRBJ2-7; D is possibly TRBD1 (6 bases). V was trimmed by 5 bases and J by 2 bases, leaving 13 bases between them. Germline V gene sequence: CDR1 LNHDA, CDR2 SQIVND (reference sequence). The CDR3 runs to 14 residues. CDR3 nucleotide sequence: TGTGCCAGTAGTCGACAGGCCCAAACCTACGAGCAGTACTTC. Protein: CASSRQAQTYEQYF.

The chain uses TRBV7-8 and TRBJ2-6; D is possibly TRBD2 (6 bases). The germline gives CDR1 SGHVS, CDR2 FQNEAQ. V was cut by 3 bases and J by 0 bases, with 9 bases left in between. The CDR3 has 16 amino acids. This CDR3 reads CASSFGGSSGANVLTF. In DNA, the CDR3 is TGTGCCAGCAGCTTTGGGGGGAGCTCTGGGGCCAACGTCCTGACTTTC.